These 3 T cell receptor beta chains were all obtained from the same sample, sequenced in a study of T cell responses to AZD1222 COVID-19 vaccine. Assay: immunoSEQ multiplex PCR; the TCRdb copy retains only in-frame clones and omits some. In the table there are about 130,000 clones, about four fifths of which are singletons. The source material was peripheral blood, sampled on day 0 of AZD1222 vaccination. The source is an adult in good health.

The gene calls are TRBV7-2 and TRBJ2-5; D is unresolved. In germline, CDR1 is SGHTA, CDR2 FQGNSA. CDR3 length: 13 residues. With 11 bases removed from V and 2 bases from J, the gap between germline ends came to 15 bases. The CDR3 DNA sequence: TGTGCCGAGTACAAGCCGATGCAAGAGACCCAGTACTTC. Amino acid sequence: CAEYKPMQETQYF.

This sequence joins TRBV28 and TRBJ1-2, with no clear D. CDR3 length: 14 amino acids. V was pared by 2 bases and J by 8 bases, with 15 bases between. Per the germline V gene, CDR1 is MDHEN and CDR2 is SYDVKM. CDR3 nucleotides: TGTGCCAGCAGTTTAGTGGCGGCGGTGCGCGGCTACACCTTC. It encodes CASSLVAAVRGYTF.

In nucleotides, the CDR3 is TGTGCCAGCAGCACGGACAGAAAGGTAACCTATGGCTACACCTTC. It specifies CASSTDRKVTYGYTF. The chain joins TRBV5-6 to TRBJ1-2; possible D gene TRBD1, 6 bases. Germline assignment: CDR1 SGHDT and CDR2 YYEEEE. V lost 4 bases and J lost 4, with 17 bases in between. The CDR3 runs to 15 residues.